One sample yielded the 21 T cell receptor beta chains listed below, sequenced in a study of T-cell memory formation after mild COVID-19. TCRdb fed the 5' RACE reads into MiXCR, producing one record per CDR3 protein. The sample consists of under 450,000 distinct CDR3 sequences, 23% of them appearing once. The sequenced sample consisted of PBMCs or a T cell subset sorted from them (not recorded which). These receptor sequences come from an adult woman who had mild COVID-19 (a few samples of this study predate the infection). Cell type and time point are not known.

This clonotype came up a few times. The chain combines TRBV6-5 with TRBJ1-1, with unresolved D. The CDR3 extends over 15 amino acids. The V end lost 0 bases, the J end lost 1 base, and 9 bases lay between the germline ends. The germline V gene has CDR1 MNHEY and CDR2 SVGAGI. The chain's CDR3 is CASSYSIGRNTEAFF. The CDR3 nucleotides are TGTGCCAGCAGTTACTCGATTGGCCGGAACACTGAAGCTTTCTTT.

V is TRBV7-3 and J is TRBJ1-6; no reliable D call. Germline CDR1 reads SGHTA; CDR2 reads FQGTGA. The length of the CDR3 is 13 residues. V lost 5 bases, J lost 6 bases, and 8 bases lay in between. The CDR3 loop reads CASSPSGNSPLHF. The CDR3 region has the DNA TGTGCCAGCAGCCCGAGTGGTAATTCACCCCTCCACTTT.

This clonotype was seen a handful of times. The chain carries TRBV4-2 and TRBJ1-4, with TRBD1 as a possible D gene (6 bases). The CDR3 totals 14 residues. Trimming took 2 bases from V and 7 from J, leaving 11 bases between them. Germline-derived CDR1 and CDR2 are LGHNA and YNFKEQ. The DNA of the CDR3 is TGTGCCAGCAGCCAACAAGACAGGACTGAAAAACTGTTTTTT. This gives the protein CASSQQDRTEKLFF.

The chain links TRBV7-9 to TRBJ1-2; a weak D match, TRBD1 (6 bases). Germline V gene data show CDR1 as SEHNR and CDR2 as FQNEAQ (reference sequence). The CDR3 is made up of 13 amino acids. The V end was cut by 5 bases, the J end by 3 bases, with 10 bases between. The CDR3, as DNA: TGTGCCAGCAGCCCGGCAGGGGACTATGGCTACACCTTC. It translates to CASSPAGDYGYTF.

The chain has TRBV11-2 and TRBJ2-5; possibly TRBD2 for D (7 bases). The CDR3 has 15 amino acids. Germline CDR1 and CDR2: SGHAT and FQNNGV. Between the trimmed V and J ends, which lost 5 bases and 4 bases, there was a span of 17 bases. This CDR3 is CASSVRWGGPETQYF. The CDR3 coding sequence is TGTGCCAGCAGCGTACGCTGGGGGGGCCCAGAGACCCAGTACTTC.

The chain recombines TRBV11-2 with TRBJ2-3, with D tentatively TRBD2 (6 bases). Per the germline V gene, CDR1 is SGHAT and CDR2 is FQNNGV. The CDR3 covers 17 residues. Trimming cost V 4 bases and J 4 bases, with 21 bases left between them. The CDR3 sequence: CASSSLPAGILPDTQYF. The CDR3 DNA is TGTGCCAGCAGCTCCCTTCCTGCGGGAATCCTCCCAGATACGCAGTATTTT.

CDR3 DNA sequence: TGTGCCTCAGAGACTAGCGAGGATGTCACAGATACGCAGTATTTT. Protein product: CASETSEDVTDTQYF. V gene TRBV30 combines with J gene TRBJ2-3, with 8 bases fitting TRBD2. The CDR3 has 15 residues. Germline values: CDR1 GTSNPN, CDR2 SVGIG (reference sequence). V lost 7 bases to trimming and J lost 2 bases; unmatched junction nucleotides: 11.

The rearrangement links TRBV9 to TRBJ2-1; TRBD2 aligns across 7 bases. Germline loops: CDR1 SGDLS, CDR2 YYNGEE. CDR3 length equals 16 residues. The V segment lost 4 bases and the J segment 0 bases; nucleotides outside the gene matches: 7. The CDR3 loop is CASSPGGTLSYNEQFF. The CDR3 nucleotides are TGTGCCAGCAGCCCCGGGGGGACCCTCTCCTACAATGAGCAGTTCTTC.

This clonotype was picked up a small number of times. The V gene is TRBV2, the J gene TRBJ1-2; D remains ambiguous. From germline, CDR1 is SNHLY and CDR2 FYNNEI. The CDR3 loop spans 12 amino acids. Trimming left V 8 bases short and J 4 bases short, with 11 bases between. The DNA of the CDR3 is TGTGCCAGCGGATTATCCCGCTATGGCTACACCTTC. It specifies CASGLSRYGYTF.

The chain links TRBV7-9 to TRBJ2-3; tentative D call: TRBD1 (6 bases). The V end lost 5 bases, the J end lost 6 bases, and 15 bases lay between the germline ends. Germline V lookup: CDR1 SEHNR, CDR2 FQNEAQ (reference sequence). The CDR3 has 14 residues. The CDR3 DNA follows: TGTGCCAGCAGCCTGGGGACAATGATGGATACGCAGTATTTT. Residues: CASSLGTMMDTQYF.

V is TRBV12-3 or TRBV12-4 and J is TRBJ2-1; 8 bases agree with TRBD2. V lost 4 bases and J lost 9; bases outside the gene matches: 11. This CDR3 spans 15 amino acids. CDR3 residues: CASSSGTRRGREQFF. The CDR3 coding sequence is TGTGCCAGCAGTTCCGGGACTAGAAGGGGCCGTGAGCAGTTCTTC.

This chain links TRBV7-9 with TRBJ2-1; D gene unclear. Trimming removed 4 bases from V and 0 bases from J, with 13 bases in between. The CDR3 has 16 residues. Germline V CDR1 and CDR2: SEHNR, FQNEAQ (reference sequence). CDR3 residues: CASSSLKVGSYNEQFF. The CDR3 bases are TGTGCCAGCAGCTCGTTGAAGGTGGGCTCCTACAATGAGCAGTTCTTC. Filled out from reference TRBV7-9 and TRBJ2-1, the complete variable domain reads DTGVSQNPRHKITKRGQNVTFRCDPISEHNRLYWYRQTLGQGPEFLTYFQNEAQLEKSRLLSDRFSAERPKGSFSTLEIQRTEQGDSAMYLCASSSLKVGSYNEQFFGPGTRLTVL.

This clonotype turned up a few times. The chain carries TRBV2 and TRBJ2-3; D might be TRBD1 (5 bases). This CDR3 has 15 residues. Trimming left V 0 bases short and J 1 base short, with 8 bases between. Germline V gives CDR1 SNHLY, CDR2 FYNNEI. In DNA form, the CDR3 reads TGTGCCAGCAGTGAAGCCAGGGTGGGCACAGATACGCAGTATTTT. Translated: CASSEARVGTDTQYF.

This clonotype was found a few times. This rearrangement joins TRBV21-1 to TRBJ2-5; TRBD2, as called in the table, went unchecked against the DNA. TRBV21-1 is a pseudogene. This CDR3 has 17 residues. The CDR3 sequence is CASSKRNSGAFRRTQYF. As DNA, the CDR3 is TGTGCCAGCAGCAAACGGAATAGCGGGGCCTTCCGGCGGACCCAGTACTTC.

This chain joins TRBV2 and TRBJ1-6, with TRBD1 matching 9 bases. Germline-derived CDR1 and CDR2 are SNHLY and FYNNEI. CDR3 length equals 15 residues. V was pared by 4 bases and J by 7 bases, with 5 bases of the junction left unmatched. CDR3 amino acids: CASSAAGTGNSPLHF. DNA of the CDR3: TGTGCCAGCAGTGCGGCCGGGACAGGGAATTCACCCCTCCACTTT.

A few counts support this clonotype. This chain uses TRBV6-5 with TRBJ1-1; D is undetermined. CDR1 MNHEY and CDR2 SVGAGI come from the germline V gene. The CDR3 has 14 residues. Trimming left V 4 bases short and J 0 bases short, with 9 bases between. The CDR3 nucleotides are TGTGCCAGCAGTTTCCTGGGTATGAACACTGAAGCTTTCTTT. Protein sequence: CASSFLGMNTEAFF.

For the CDR3, the DNA is TGTGCCAGCAGCCAAGGGTTCGCAGGACCCTACGAGCAGTACTTC. Protein product: CASSQGFAGPYEQYF. The genes are TRBV14 and TRBJ2-7; D is unresolved. Trimming stripped 1 base from V and 2 bases from J, with 12 bases between. In germline, CDR1 is SGHDN, CDR2 FVKESK. The CDR3 is 15 amino acids.

This clonotype came up many times. The CDR3 DNA follows: TGTGCCAGTAGTCCGCGGATGAACACTGAAGCTTTCTTT. Protein: CASSPRMNTEAFF. The rearrangement uses TRBV19 and TRBJ1-1; no reliable D call. The CDR3 consists of 13 residues. V was trimmed by 5 bases and J by 0 bases, leaving 7 bases between them. The germline gives CDR1 LNHDA, CDR2 SQIVND (reference sequence). Full variable domain (remainder filled in from reference TRBV19 and TRBJ1-1): DGGITQSPKYLFRKEGQNVTLSCEQNLNHDAMYWYRQDPGQGLRLIYYSQIVNDFQKGDIAEGYSVSREKKESFPLTVTSAQKNPTAFYLCASSPRMNTEAFFGQGTRLTVV.

The V gene is TRBV5-1, the J gene TRBJ2-3; D is perhaps TRBD1 (6 bases). V gave up 2 bases and J gave up 1 base, with 11 bases separating them. Germline V CDR1 and CDR2: SGHRS, YFSETQ. CDR3 length: 15 residues. The CDR3 region is CASSFGQGRTDTQYF. The CDR3 DNA reads as TGCGCCAGCAGCTTTGGTCAGGGGCGCACAGATACGCAGTATTTT.

The chain links TRBV24-1 to TRBJ2-2, with 9 bases lining up with TRBD1. V was clipped by 7 bases and J by 6 bases; unmatched bases: 17. Germline V lookup: CDR1 KGHDR, CDR2 SFDVKD. The CDR3 is 18 residues long. The chain's CDR3 is CATRAGQGDKDQAGELFF. CDR3 sequence (DNA): TGTGCCACCAGGGCGGGACAGGGCGACAAGGACCAGGCCGGGGAGCTGTTTTTT.

This clonotype turned up a few times. The gene calls are TRBV3-1 and TRBJ1-6, with 8 bases matching TRBD1. The germline V gene encodes CDR1 LGHDT and CDR2 YNNKEL (reference sequence). The CDR3 sequence is 14 residues long. The ends lost 6 bases at V and 7 bases at J; junction bases unmatched: 5. CDR3 nucleotide sequence: TGTGCCAGCAGTCGAGGACAGGGAAATTCACCCCTCCACTTT. Translating it yields CASSRGQGNSPLHF. The whole variable domain, remainder taken from reference TRBV3-1 and TRBJ1-6, is DTAVSQTPKYLVTQMGNDKSIKCEQNLGHDTMYWYKQDSKKFLKIMFSYNNKELIINETVPNRFSPKSPDKAHLNLHINSLELGDSAVYFCASSRGQGNSPLHFGNGTRLTVT.